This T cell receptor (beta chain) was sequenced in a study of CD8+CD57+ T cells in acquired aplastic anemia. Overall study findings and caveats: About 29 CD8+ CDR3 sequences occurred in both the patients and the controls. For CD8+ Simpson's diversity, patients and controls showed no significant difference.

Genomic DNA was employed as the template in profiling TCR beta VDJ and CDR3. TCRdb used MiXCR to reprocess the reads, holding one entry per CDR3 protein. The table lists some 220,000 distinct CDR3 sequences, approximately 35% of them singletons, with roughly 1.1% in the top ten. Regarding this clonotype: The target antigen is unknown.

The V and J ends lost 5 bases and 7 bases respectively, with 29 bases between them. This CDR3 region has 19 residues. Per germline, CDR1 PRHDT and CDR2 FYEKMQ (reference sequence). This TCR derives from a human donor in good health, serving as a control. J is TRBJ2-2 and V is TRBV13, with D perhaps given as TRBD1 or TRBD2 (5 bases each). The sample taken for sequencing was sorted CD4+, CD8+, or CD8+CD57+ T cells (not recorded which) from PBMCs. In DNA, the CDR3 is TGTGCCAGCAGCCTGGGGACGGATGAGGGCAGGGTTTTTGGCGGGGAGCTGTTTTTT. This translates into CASSLGTDEGRVFGGELFF.